The sequence of this TCR beta chain was determined in a study of blood T cell repertoires in COVID-19. Living in 24 US areas, the participants were between roughly 18 and 89 years of age. The assay was immunoSEQ multiplex PCR, and TCRdb's table has in-frame clones only and misses some. The data contain 250,000 to 300,000 clones, 85% to 90% of them singletons. The germline V gene encodes CDR1 SNHLY and CDR2 FYNNEI. This CDR3 has 14 amino acids. V gave up 6 bases and J gave up 2 bases; unmatched junction bases: 5. The receptor comes from an older woman who had recovered from COVID-19. Specimen: PBMCs or T cells enriched from blood (not recorded which). The chain is built from TRBV2 and TRBJ1-2; 8 positions agree with TRBD1. CDR3 sequence (DNA): TGTGCCAGCAGACAGGGGGTTCAAAACTATGGCTACACCTTC. Its translation is CASRQGVQNYGYTF.